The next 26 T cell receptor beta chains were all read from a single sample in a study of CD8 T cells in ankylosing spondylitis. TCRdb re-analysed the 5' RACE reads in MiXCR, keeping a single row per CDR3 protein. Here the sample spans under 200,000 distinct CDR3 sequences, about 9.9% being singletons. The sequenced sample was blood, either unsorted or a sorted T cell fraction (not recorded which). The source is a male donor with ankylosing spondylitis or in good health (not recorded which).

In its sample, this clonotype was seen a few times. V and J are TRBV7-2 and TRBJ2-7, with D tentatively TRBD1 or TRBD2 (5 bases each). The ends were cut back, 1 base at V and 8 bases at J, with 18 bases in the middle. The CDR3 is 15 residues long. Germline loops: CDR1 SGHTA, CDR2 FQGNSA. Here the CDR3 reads CASSLGMDGTTQQYF. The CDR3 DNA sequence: TGTGCCAGCAGCTTAGGGATGGATGGGACGACGCAGCAGTACTTC.

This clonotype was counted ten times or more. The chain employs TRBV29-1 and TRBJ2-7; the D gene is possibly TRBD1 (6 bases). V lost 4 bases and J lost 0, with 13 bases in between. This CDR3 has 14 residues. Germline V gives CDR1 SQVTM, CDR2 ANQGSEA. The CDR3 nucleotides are TGCAGCGTTGCCAGGGGCCGAACCTCCTACGAGCAGTACTTC. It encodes CSVARGRTSYEQYF.

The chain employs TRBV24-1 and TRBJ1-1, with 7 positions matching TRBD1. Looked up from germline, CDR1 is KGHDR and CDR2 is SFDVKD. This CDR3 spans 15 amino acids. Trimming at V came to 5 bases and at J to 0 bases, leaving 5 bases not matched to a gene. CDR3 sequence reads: CATSARGQLNTEAFF. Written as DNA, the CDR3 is TGTGCCACCAGTGCCCGGGGACAGCTGAACACTGAAGCTTTCTTT.

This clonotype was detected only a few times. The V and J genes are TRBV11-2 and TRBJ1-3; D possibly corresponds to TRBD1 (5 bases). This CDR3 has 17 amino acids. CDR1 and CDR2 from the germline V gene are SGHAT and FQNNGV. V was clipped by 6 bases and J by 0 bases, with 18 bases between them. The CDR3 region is CASSLGPREFSGNTIYF. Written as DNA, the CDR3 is TGTGCCAGCAGTTTGGGGCCCAGGGAATTCTCTGGAAACACCATATATTTT.

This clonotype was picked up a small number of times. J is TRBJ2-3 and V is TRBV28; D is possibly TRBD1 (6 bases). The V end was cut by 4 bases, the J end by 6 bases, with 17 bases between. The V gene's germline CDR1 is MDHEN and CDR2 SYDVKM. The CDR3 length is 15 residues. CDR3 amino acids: CASSSQTGPGDTQYF. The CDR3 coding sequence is TGTGCCAGCAGTTCTCAGACAGGCCCCGGTGATACGCAGTATTTT. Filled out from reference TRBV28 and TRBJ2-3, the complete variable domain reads DVKVTQSSRYLVKRTGEKVFLECVQDMDHENMFWYRQDPGLGLRLIYFSYDVKMKEKGDIPEGYSVSREKKERFSLILESASTNQTSMYLCASSSQTGPGDTQYFGPGTRLTVL.

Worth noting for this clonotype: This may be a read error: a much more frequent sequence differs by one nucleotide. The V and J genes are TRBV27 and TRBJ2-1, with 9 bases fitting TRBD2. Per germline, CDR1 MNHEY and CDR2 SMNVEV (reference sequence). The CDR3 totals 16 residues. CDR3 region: CASSPTGLAPYNGQFF. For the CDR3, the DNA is TGTGCCAGCAGTCCGACGGGACTAGCTCCTTACAATGGGCAGTTCTTC.

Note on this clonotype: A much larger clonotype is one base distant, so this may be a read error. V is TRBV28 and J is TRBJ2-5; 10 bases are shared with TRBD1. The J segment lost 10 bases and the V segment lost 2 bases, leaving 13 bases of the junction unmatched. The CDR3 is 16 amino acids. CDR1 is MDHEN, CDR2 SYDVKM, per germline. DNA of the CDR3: TGTGCCAGCAGTTTAGAGGGACAGGGGAATATCGGGATCCAGTACTTC. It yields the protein CASSLEGQGNIGIQYF.

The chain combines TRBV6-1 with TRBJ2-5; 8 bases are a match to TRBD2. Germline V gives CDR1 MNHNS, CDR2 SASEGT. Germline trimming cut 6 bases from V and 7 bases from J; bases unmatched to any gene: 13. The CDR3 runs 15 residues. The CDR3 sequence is CASSPGGAGVGTQYF. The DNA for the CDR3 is TGTGCCAGCAGCCCCGGGGGAGCGGGAGTGGGGACCCAGTACTTC.

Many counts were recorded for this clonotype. In nucleotides, the CDR3 is TGCAGTGCTAGATTAGTTTCGGGGGTAGGCAATCAGCCCCAGCATTTT. Translated: CSARLVSGVGNQPQHF. This chain uses TRBV20-1 with TRBJ1-5; tentative D call: TRBD1 (5 bases). The CDR3 loop spans 16 amino acids. Trimming left V 2 bases short and J 2 bases short, with 16 bases between. Germline V CDR1 and CDR2: DFQATT, SNEGSKA (reference sequence).

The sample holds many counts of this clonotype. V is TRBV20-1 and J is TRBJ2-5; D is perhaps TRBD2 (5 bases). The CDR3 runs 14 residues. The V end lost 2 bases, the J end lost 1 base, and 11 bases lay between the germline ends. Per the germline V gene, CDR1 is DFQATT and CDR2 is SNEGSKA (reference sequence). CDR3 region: CSARRPGIQETQYF. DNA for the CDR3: TGCAGTGCTAGAAGGCCGGGGATCCAAGAGACCCAGTACTTC.

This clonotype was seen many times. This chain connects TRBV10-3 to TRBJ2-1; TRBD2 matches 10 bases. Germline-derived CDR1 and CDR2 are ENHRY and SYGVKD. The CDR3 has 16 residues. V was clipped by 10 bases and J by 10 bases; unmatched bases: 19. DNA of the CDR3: TGTGCCACCATCCGCCGGGCTAGCGGGAGTTTGGAAGAGCAGTTCTTC. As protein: CATIRRASGSLEEQFF.

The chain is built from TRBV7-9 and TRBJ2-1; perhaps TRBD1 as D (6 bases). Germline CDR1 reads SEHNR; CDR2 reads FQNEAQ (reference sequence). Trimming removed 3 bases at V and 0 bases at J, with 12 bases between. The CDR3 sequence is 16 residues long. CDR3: CASSFNRANSYNEQFF. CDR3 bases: TGTGCCAGCAGCTTCAACAGGGCCAACTCCTACAATGAGCAGTTCTTC.

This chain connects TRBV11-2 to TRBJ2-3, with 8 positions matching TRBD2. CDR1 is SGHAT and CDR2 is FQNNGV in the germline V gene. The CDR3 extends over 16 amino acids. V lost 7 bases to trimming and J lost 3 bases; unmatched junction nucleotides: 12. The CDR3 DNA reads TGTGCCAGCACCTCGGGAGGGACTGGGAGAACAGATACGCAGTATTTT. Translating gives CASTSGGTGRTDTQYF.

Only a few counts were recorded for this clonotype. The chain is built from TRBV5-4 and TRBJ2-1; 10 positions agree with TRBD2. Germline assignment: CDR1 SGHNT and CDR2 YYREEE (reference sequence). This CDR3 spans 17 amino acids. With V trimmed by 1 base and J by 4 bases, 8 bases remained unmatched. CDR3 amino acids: CASSLPLAGTTYNEQFF. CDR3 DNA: TGTGCCAGCAGCTTGCCACTAGCGGGGACTACATACAATGAGCAGTTCTTC.

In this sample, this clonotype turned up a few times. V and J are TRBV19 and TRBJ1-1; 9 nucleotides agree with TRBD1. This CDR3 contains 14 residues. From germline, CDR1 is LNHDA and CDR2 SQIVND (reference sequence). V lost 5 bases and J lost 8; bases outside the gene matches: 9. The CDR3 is CASSHKTGGPEAFF. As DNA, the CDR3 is TGTGCCAGTAGTCATAAGACAGGGGGTCCCGAAGCTTTCTTT.

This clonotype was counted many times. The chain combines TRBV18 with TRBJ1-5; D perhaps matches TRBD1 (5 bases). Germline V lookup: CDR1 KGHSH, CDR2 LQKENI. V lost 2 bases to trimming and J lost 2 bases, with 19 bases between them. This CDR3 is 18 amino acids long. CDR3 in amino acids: CASSPLGARAGGNQPQHF. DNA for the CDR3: TGTGCCAGCTCACCATTAGGGGCCAGGGCGGGAGGCAATCAGCCCCAGCATTTT.

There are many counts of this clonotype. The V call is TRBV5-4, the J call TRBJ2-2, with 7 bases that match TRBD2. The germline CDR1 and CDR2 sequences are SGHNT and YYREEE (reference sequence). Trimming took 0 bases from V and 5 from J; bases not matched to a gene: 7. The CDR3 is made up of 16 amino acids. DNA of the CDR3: TGTGCCAGCAGCTTGGGGGGCGGGAGAGAGACCGGGGAGCTGTTTTTT. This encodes CASSLGGGRETGELFF.

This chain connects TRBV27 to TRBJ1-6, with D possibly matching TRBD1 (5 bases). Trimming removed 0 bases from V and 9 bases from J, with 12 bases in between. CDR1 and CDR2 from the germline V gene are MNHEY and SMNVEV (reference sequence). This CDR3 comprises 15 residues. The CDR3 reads CASSLSSGAGSPLHF. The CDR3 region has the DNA TGTGCCAGCAGTTTATCGAGCGGGGCTGGTTCACCCCTCCACTTT.

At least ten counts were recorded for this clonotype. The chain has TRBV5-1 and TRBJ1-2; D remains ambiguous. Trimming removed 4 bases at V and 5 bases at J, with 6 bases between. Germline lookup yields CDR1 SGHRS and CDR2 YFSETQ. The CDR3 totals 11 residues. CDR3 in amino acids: CASSHWYGYTF. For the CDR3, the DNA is TGCGCCAGCAGCCACTGGTATGGCTACACCTTC.

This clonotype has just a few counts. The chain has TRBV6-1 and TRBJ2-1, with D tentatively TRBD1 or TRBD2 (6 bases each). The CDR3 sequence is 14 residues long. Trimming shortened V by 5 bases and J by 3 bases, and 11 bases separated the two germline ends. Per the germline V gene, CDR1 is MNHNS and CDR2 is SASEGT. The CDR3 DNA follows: TGTGCCAGCAGTCGCGGGACAATCTACAATGAGCAGTTCTTC. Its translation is CASSRGTIYNEQFF.

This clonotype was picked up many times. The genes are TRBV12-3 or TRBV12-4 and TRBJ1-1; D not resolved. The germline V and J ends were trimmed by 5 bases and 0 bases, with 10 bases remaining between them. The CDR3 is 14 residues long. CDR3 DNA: TGTGCCAGCAGTCCGGACCGAGTGAACACTGAAGCTTTCTTT. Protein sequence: CASSPDRVNTEAFF.

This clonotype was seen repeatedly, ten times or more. CDR3: CASSTGILAGGPNEQFF. The CDR3 coding sequence is TGTGCCAGCAGTACCGGAATCTTAGCGGGAGGCCCTAATGAGCAGTTCTTC. The J gene is TRBJ2-1, the V gene TRBV12-3 or TRBV12-4, with 10 bases lining up with TRBD2. The trim removed 5 bases at V and 7 bases at J, leaving 14 bases unmatched. The CDR3 is made up of 17 amino acids.

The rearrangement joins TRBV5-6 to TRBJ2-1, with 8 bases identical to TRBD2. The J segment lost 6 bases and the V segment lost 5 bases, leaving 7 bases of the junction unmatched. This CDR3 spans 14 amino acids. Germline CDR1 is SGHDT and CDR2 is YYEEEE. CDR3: CASSLGLAVNEQFF. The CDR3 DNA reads TGTGCCAGCAGTCTCGGACTAGCCGTCAATGAGCAGTTCTTC. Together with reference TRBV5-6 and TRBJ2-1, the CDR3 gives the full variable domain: DAGVTQSPTHLIKTRGQQVTLRCSPKSGHDTVSWYQQALGQGPQFIFQYYEEEERQRGNFPDRFSGHQFPNYSSELNVNALLLGDSALYLCASSLGLAVNEQFFGPGTRLTVL.

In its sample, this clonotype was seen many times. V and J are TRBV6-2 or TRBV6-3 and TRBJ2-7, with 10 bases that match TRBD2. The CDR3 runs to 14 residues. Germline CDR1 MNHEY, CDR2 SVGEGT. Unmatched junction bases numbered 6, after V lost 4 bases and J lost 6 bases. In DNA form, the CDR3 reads TGTGCCAGCAGTTCCGGGACTAGCGTTACCGAGCAGTACTTC. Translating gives CASSSGTSVTEQYF.

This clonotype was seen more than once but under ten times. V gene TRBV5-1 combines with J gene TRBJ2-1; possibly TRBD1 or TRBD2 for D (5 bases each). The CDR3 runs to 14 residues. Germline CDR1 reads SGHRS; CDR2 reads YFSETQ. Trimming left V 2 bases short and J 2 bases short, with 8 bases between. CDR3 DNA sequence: TGCGCCAGCAGCTTACGGGACCCCTACAATGAGCAGTTCTTC. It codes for CASSLRDPYNEQFF.

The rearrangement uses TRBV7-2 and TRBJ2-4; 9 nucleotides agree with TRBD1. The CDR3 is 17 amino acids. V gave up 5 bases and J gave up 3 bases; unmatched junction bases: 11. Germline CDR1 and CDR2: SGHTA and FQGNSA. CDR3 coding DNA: TGTGCCAGCAGCCTACAGACAGGGGGGTTTGTCAAAAACATTCAGTACTTC. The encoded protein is CASSLQTGGFVKNIQYF. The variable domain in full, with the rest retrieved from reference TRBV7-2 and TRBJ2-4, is GAGVSQSPSNKVTEKGKDVELRCDPISGHTALYWYRQSLGQGLEFLIYFQGNSAPDKSGLPSDRFSAERTGGSVSTLTIQRTQQEDSAVYLCASSLQTGGFVKNIQYFGAGTRLSVL.